This T cell receptor (beta chain) comes out of a study of PD-1 blockade in mismatch repair-deficient tumors. The CDR3 is made up of 13 amino acids. CDR1 is MNHNS, CDR2 SASEGT, per germline. Worth noting for this clone: The antigen is unknown. At one end the junction does not follow the germline gene, possibly because of a read error.

Specified time point: approximately ten-day in vitro stimulation with candidate mutation-associated neoantigen peptide 1. A roughly ten-day in vitro culture was run per each of seven reactive peptides. Sequencing was performed with immunoSEQ multiplex PCR; in TCRdb, only in-frame clones are kept and a portion is missing. The sample holds several thousand clones; more than 85% are singletons and the top ten take about 15%. The source was cells cultured in vitro, collected from a patient treated with pembrolizumab. This receptor was identified in an adult with mismatch repair-deficient cancer. The chain uses TRBV6-1 and TRBJ2-3; TRBD2 matches 7 bases. This CDR3 is CASSSTSKDTQYF. CDR3 nucleotides: TGTGCCAGCAGTTCGACTAGCAAAGATACGCAGTATTTT.